The present T cell receptor beta chain was sequenced within a study of cytomegalovirus exposure and HLA in healthy donors. The PCR made use of 60 Vbeta and 13 Jbeta primers. Profiled with immunoSEQ multiplex PCR; TCRdb holds only in-frame clones, not every one. The sample has around 190,000 clones; 85% are singletons. CDR1 and CDR2 (germline): SGHAT, FQNNGV. With 5 bases clipped from V and 4 bases from J, the junction kept 4 bases outside the gene matches. The CDR3 extends over 13 amino acids. Sequencing was done on a sample of PBMCs. The TCR originated in a woman aged 50 to 60 in good health and CMV-seronegative. J is TRBJ2-7 and V is TRBV11-2, with 8 bases lining up with TRBD1. The chain's CDR3 is CASSHTGGYEQYF. CDR3 bases: TGTGCCAGCAGCCATACAGGGGGTTACGAGCAGTACTTC. The full variable domain, rest sourced from reference TRBV11-2 and TRBJ2-7, is EAGVAQSPRYKIIEKRQSVAFWCNPISGHATLYWYQQILGQGPKLLIQFQNNGVVDDSQLPKDRFSAERLKGVDSTLKIQPAKLEDSAVYLCASSHTGGYEQYFGPGTRLTVT.